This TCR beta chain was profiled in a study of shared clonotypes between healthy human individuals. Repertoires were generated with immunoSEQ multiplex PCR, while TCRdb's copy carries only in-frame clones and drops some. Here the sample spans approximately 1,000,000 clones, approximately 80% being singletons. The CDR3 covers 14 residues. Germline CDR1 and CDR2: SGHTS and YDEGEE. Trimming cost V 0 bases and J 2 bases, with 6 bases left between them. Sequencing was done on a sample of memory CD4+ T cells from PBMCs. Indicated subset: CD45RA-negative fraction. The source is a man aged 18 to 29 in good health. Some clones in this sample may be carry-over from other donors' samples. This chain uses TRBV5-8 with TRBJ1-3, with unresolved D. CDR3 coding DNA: TGTGCCAGCAGCTTGGCGGCAGCTGGAAACACCATATATTTT. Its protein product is CASSLAAAGNTIYF.